This T cell receptor beta chain is from a study of blood T cell repertoires in COVID-19. Overall study: Nucleic acid was either cDNA or gDNA, and it came from T cells, B-cell-depleted T cells, or PBMCs.

Authors' processing steps: For nucleated cells, counts were estimated from reference gene primer amplification. The repertoire was sequenced with immunoSEQ multiplex PCR; TCRdb's copy has only in-frame clones and lacks some. That table furnishes V, J and clone size, whereas the DNA furnished D and trimming. This sample has tens of thousands of clones, with around 89% found just once. The CDR3 is made up of 17 amino acids. The J segment lost 3 bases and the V segment lost 0 bases, leaving 6 bases of the junction unmatched. CDR1 and CDR2 (germline): SGDLS, YYNGEE. The chain combines TRBV9 with TRBJ2-6, with TRBD1 identical over 7 bases. This TCR was recovered from a human donor with active COVID-19. The donor label of this sample is uncertain. What was sequenced was peripheral blood. CDR3 region: CASSVDQRGLGANVLTF. Here the CDR3 DNA reads TGTGCCAGCAGCGTAGATCAGAGGGGGCTTGGGGCCAACGTCCTGACTTTC.